The source of this T cell receptor beta chain is a study of blood T cell repertoires in COVID-19. Across the study: The samples span acute and convalescent COVID-19 from the United States, Italy and Spain. The analysed material was cDNA or gDNA that came from T cells, B-cell-depleted T cells, or PBMCs.

This CDR3 region has 14 residues. V shed 0 bases and J shed 5 bases, with 11 bases lying between them. Germline CDR1 and CDR2: SGDLS and YYNGEE. The protocol was immunoSEQ multiplex PCR, while the TCRdb copy is restricted to in-frame clones and leaves out a portion. The sample yields fewer than 85,000 clones, about 87% seen once. The chain links TRBV9 to TRBJ2-5; D is possibly TRBD1 (5 bases). This clonotype originated in a middle-aged man with active COVID-19. The specimen sequenced was peripheral blood. The CDR3 loop reads CASSVDTAGETQYF. Written as DNA, the CDR3 is TGTGCCAGCAGCGTAGACACAGCAGGGGAGACCCAGTACTTC.